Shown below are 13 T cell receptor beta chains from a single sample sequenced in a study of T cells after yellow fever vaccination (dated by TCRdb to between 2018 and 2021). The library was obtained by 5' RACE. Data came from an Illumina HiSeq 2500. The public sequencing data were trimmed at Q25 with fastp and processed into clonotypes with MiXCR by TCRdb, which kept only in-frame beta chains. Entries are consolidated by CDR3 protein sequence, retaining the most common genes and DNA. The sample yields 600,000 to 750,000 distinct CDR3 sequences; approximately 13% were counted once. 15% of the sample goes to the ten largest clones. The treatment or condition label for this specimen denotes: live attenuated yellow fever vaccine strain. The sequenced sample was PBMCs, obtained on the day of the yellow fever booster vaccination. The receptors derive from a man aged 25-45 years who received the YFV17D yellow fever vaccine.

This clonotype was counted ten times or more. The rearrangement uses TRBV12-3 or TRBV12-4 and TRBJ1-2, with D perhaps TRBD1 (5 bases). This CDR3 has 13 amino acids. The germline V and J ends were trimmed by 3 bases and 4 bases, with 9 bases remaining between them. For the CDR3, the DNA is TGTGCCAGCAGTTTTCGCGACAGCTATGGCTACACCTTC. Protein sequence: CASSFRDSYGYTF.

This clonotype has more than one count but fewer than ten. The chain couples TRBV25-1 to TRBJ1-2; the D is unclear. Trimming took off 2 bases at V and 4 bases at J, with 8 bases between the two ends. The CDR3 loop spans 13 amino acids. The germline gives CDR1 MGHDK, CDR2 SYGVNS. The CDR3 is CASSETGRYGYTF. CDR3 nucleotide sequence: TGTGCCAGCAGTGAAACCGGCCGCTATGGCTACACCTTC.

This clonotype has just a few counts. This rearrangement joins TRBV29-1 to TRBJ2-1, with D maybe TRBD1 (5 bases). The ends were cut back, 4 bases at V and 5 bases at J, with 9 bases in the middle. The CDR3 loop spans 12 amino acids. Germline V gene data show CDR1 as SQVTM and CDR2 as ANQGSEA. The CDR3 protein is CSVVKGNNEQFF. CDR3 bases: TGCAGCGTTGTTAAGGGGAACAATGAGCAGTTCTTC.

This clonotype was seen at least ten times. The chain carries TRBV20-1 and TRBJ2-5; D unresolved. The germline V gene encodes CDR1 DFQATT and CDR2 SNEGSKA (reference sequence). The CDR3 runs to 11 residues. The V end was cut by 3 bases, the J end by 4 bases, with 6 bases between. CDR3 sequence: CSASISETQYF. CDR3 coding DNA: TGCAGTGCTAGTATTTCAGAGACCCAGTACTTC.

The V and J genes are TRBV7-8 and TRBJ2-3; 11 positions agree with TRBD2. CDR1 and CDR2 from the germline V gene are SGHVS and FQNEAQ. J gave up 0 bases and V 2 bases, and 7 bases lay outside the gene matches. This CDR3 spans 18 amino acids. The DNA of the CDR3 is TGTGCCAGCAGCTTAAGGGTGACTAGCGGGACTAGCACAGATACGCAGTATTTT. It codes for CASSLRVTSGTSTDTQYF.

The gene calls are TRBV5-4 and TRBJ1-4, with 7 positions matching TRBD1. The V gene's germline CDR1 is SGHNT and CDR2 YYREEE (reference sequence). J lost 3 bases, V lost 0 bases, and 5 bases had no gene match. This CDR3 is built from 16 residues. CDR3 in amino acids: CASSLGQGAPNEKLFF. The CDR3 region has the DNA TGTGCCAGCAGCTTGGGACAGGGAGCTCCTAATGAAAAACTGTTTTTT.

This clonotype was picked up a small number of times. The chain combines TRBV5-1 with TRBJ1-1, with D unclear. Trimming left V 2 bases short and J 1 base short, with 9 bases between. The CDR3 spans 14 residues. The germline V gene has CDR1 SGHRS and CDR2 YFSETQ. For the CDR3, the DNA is TGCGCCAGCAGCTTTGTGGGAGAGAACACTGAAGCTTTCTTT. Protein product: CASSFVGENTEAFF.

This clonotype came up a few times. CDR3 loop: CASSLGATVNQPQHF. The CDR3 DNA is TGCGCCAGCAGCTTGGGGGCGACAGTCAATCAGCCCCAGCATTTT. V usage is TRBV5-1 and J usage is TRBJ1-5, with a possible D match to TRBD1 (5 bases). Germline CDR1 reads SGHRS; CDR2 reads YFSETQ. Trimming stripped 0 bases from V and 3 bases from J, with 10 bases between. The length of the CDR3 is 15 residues.

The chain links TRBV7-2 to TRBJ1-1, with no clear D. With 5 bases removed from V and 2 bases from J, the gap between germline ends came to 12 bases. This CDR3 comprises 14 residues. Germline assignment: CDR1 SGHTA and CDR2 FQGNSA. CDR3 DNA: TGTGCCAGCAGCCTCTTCGGTCTCAACACTGAAGCTTTCTTT. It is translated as CASSLFGLNTEAFF. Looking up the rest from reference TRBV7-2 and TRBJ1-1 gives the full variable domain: GAGVSQSPSNKVTEKGKDVELRCDPISGHTALYWYRQSLGQGLEFLIYFQGNSAPDKSGLPSDRFSAERTGGSVSTLTIQRTQQEDSAVYLCASSLFGLNTEAFFGQGTRLTVV.

Here the CDR3 reads CASCGRAYDTQYF. The CDR3 DNA reads TGTGCCAGCTGCGGGAGGGCGTATGATACGCAGTATTTT. The chain links TRBV12-3 or TRBV12-4 to TRBJ2-3; 9 bases are a match to TRBD2. The CDR3 loop spans 13 amino acids. J lost 6 bases, V lost 8 bases, and 6 bases had no gene match.

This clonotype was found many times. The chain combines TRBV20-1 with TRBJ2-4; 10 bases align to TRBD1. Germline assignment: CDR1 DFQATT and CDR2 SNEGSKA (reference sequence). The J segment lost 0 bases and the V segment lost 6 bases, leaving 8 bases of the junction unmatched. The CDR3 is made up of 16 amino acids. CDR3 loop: CSAGPGQGRAKNIQYF. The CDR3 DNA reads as TGCAGTGCAGGCCCGGGACAGGGGCGAGCCAAAAACATTCAGTACTTC.

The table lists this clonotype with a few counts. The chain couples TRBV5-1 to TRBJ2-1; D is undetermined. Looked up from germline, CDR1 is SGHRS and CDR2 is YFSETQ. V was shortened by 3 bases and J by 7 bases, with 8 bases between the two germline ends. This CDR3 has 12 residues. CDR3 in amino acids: CASSSERNEQFF. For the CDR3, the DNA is TGCGCCAGCAGCTCCGAACGGAATGAGCAGTTCTTC.

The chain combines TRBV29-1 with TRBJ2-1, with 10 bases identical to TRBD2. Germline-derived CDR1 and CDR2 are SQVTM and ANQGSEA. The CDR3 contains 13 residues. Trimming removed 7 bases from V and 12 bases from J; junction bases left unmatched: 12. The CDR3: CSAGGLAGVGQFF. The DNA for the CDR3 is TGCAGCGCCGGGGGGCTAGCGGGAGTTGGGCAGTTCTTC.